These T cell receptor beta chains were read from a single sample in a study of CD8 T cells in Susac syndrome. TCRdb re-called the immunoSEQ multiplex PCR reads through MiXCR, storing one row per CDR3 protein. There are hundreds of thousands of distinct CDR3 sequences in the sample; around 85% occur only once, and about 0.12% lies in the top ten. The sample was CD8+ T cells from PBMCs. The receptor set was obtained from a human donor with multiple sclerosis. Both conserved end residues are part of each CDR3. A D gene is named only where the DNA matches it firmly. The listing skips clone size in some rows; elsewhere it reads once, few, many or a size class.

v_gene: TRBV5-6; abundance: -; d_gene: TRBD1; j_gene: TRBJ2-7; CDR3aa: CASSGQDNYEQYF; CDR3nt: TGTGCCAGCAGCGGACAGGATAACTACGAGCAGTACTTC
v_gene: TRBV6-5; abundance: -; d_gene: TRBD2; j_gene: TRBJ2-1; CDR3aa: CASSLPGLAANEQFF; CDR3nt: TGTGCCAGCAGTTTACCGGGACTAGCGGCCAATGAGCAGTTCTTC
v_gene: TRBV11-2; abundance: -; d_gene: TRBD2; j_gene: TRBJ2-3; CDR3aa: CASSSKTSGGSDTQYF; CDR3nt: TGTGCCAGCAGCTCAAAGACTAGCGGGGGATCAGATACGCAGTATTTT
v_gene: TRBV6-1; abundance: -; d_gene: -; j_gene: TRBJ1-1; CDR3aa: CASRPFGNTEAFF; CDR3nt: TGTGCCAGCAGGCCTTTCGGGAACACTGAAGCTTTCTTT
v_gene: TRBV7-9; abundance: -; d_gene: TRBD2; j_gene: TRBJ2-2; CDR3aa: CASSSKFSGANTGELFF; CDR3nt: TGTGCCAGCAGCTCCAAATTTAGCGGGGCCAACACCGGGGAGCTGTTTTTT
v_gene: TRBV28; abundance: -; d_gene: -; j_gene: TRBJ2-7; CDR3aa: CASSFSPDGVGEQYF; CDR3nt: TGTGCCAGCAGTTTTAGTCCTGACGGGGTGGGGGAGCAGTACTTC
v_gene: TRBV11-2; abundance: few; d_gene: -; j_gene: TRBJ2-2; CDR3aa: CASSRPDTGELFF; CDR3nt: TGTGCCAGCAGCAGGCCCGACACCGGGGAGCTGTTTTTT
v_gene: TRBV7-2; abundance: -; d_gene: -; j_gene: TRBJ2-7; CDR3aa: CASSLVETDYEQYF; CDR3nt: TGTGCCAGCAGCTTAGTCGAGACTGATTACGAGCAGTACTTC
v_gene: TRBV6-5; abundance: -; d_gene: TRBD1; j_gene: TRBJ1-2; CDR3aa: CASSYSRGQGPLGYGYTF; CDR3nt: TGTGCCAGCAGTTACTCCCGGGGACAGGGTCCCCTGGGCTATGGCTACACCTTC
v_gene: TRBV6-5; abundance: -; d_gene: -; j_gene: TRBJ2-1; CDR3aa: CASSYSTTYNEQFF; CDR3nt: TGTGCCAGCAGTTACTCTACGACCTACAATGAGCAGTTCTTC
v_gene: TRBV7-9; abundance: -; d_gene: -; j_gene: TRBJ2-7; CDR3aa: CASSSPSASVAYEQYF; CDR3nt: TGTGCCAGCAGCTCACCCTCGGCCAGTGTTGCCTACGAGCAGTACTTC
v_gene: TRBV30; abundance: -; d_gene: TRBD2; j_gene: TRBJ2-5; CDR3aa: CALLGTSSYGETQYF; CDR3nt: TGTGCCTTACTCGGGACTAGCTCTTATGGGGAGACCCAGTACTTC
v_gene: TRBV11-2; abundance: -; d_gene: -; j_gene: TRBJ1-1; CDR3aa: CASSTRVGIGTEAFF; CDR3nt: TGTGCCAGCAGCACTCGAGTAGGCATCGGAACTGAAGCTTTCTTT
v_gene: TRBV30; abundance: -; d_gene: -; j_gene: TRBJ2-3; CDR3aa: CAWTDSASTDTQYF; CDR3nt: TGTGCCTGGACAGACAGTGCTAGCACAGATACGCAGTATTTT
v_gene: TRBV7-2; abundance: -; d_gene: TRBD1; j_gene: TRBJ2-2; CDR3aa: CASSLQGANTGELFF; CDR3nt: TGTGCCAGCAGCTTACAGGGGGCGAACACCGGGGAGCTGTTTTTT
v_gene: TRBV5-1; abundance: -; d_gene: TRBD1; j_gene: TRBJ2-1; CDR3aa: CASSLAPGQGVYGSYNEQFF; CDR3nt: TGCGCCAGCAGCTTGGCACCGGGACAGGGGGTCTACGGCTCCTACAATGAGCAGTTCTTC
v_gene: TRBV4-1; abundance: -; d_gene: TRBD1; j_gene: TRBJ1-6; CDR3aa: CASSQLGQGASSPLHF; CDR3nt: TGCGCCAGCAGCCAACTCGGACAGGGGGCGAGTTCACCCCTCCACTTT
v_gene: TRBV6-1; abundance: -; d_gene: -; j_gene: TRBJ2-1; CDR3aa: CASTAIQSGTVLNEQFF; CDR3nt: TGTGCCAGCACGGCAATCCAATCGGGGACTGTGCTAAATGAGCAGTTCTTC
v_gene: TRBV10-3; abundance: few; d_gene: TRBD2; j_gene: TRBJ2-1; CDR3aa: CAISGSGLAESNEQFF; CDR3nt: TGTGCCATCAGTGGATCGGGACTAGCGGAAAGTAATGAGCAGTTCTTC
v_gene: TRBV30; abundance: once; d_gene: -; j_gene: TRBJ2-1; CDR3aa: CAWSRTLSSYNEQFF; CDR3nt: TGTGCCTGGAGTCGGACTCTAAGCTCCTACAATGAGCAGTTCTTC
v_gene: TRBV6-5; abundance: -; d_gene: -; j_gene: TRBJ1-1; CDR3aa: CASTRTAMNTEAFF; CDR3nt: TGTGCCAGCACCCGGACAGCAATGAACACTGAAGCTTTCTTT
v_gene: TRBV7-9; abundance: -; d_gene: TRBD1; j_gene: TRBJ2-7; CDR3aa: CASSTQGDEQYF; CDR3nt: TGTGCCAGCAGCACACAGGGGGACGAGCAGTACTTC
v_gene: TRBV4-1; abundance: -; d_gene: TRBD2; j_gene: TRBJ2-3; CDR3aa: CASSHPGLALTDTQYF; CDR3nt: TGCGCCAGCAGCCACCCGGGACTAGCCCTCACAGATACGCAGTATTTT
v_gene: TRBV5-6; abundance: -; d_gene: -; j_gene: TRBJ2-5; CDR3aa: CASSGSPQETQYF; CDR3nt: TGTGCCAGCAGCGGGAGCCCACAAGAGACCCAGTACTTC
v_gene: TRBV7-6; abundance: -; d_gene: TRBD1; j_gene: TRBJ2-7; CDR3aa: CASSQGTGDSYEQYF; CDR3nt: TGTGCCAGCAGTCAAGGGACAGGGGACTCCTACGAGCAGTACTTC
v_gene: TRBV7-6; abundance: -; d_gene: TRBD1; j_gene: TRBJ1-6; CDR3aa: CASSLYGGQGHSPLHF; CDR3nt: TGTGCCAGCAGCTTATATGGGGGACAGGGTCATTCACCCCTCCACTTT
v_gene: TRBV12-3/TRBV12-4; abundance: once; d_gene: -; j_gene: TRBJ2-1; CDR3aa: CASSLRDPERPDNEQFF; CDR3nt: TGTGCCAGCAGTTTACGGGACCCCGAAAGACCAGACAATGAGCAGTTCTTC
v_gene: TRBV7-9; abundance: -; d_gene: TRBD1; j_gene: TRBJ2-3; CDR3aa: CASGTEITPTDTQYF; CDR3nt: TGTGCCAGCGGGACAGAAATAACCCCCACAGATACGCAGTATTTT
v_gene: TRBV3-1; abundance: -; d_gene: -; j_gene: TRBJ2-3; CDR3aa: CASSLRSRIVTDTQYF; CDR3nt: TGTGCCAGCAGCCTCAGAAGTCGCATCGTCACAGATACGCAGTATTTT